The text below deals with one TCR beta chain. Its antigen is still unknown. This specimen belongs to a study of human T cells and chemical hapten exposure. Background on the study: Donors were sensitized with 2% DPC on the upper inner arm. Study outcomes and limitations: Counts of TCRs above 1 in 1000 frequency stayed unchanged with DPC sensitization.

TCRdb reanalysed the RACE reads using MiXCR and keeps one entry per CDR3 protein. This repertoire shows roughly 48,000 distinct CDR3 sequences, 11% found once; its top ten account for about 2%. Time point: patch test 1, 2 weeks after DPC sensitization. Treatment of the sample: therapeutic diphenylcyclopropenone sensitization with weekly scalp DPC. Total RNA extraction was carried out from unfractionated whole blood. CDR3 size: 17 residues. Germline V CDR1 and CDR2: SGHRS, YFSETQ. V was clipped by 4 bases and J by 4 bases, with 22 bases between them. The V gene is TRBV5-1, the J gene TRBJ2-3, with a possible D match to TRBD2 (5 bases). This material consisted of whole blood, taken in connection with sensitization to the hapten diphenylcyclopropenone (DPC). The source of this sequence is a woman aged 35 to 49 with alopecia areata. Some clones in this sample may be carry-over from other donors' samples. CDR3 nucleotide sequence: TGCGCCAGCAGCCCCTCTGGACCCCACAGCGGTCCAGATACGCAGTATTTT. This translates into CASSPSGPHSGPDTQYF.